This TCR beta chain was captured by sequencing in a study of T and B cells in COVID-19 patients. Overall study context: COVID-19 patients gave peripheral blood either during active infection or after recovery.

Study-level findings and limits: In COVID-19 patients, T cell receptor beta variable and joining gene use was reportedly strongly skewed. No sequencing was yet done of CD4+, regulatory or CD8+ subsets, or of SARS-CoV-2-responsive or tetramer+ sorted cells.

V shed 3 bases and J 6 bases; nucleotides not matched to a gene: 10. The CDR3 is 18 residues long. Multiplex PCR with BIOMED2 TRB-A/B primer pools amplified TRB rearrangements. Using its own MiXCR run on the multiplex PCR reads, TCRdb lists one record per CDR3 protein. The data show some 6,000 distinct CDR3 sequences, 25% to 30% seen once. TRB was amplified from about 250-500 ng of blood genomic DNA. Notes on this clonotype: Its antigen remains unidentified.

This receptor was obtained from a human donor with active COVID-19. This chain links TRBV12-3 or TRBV12-4 with TRBJ2-1, with 14 bases identical to TRBD2. Input material: blood. The CDR3 is CASSFIPGTSGGTNEQFF. The CDR3 nucleotides are TGTGCCAGCAGTTTCATACCCGGGACTAGCGGGGGCACCAATGAGCAGTTCTTC.